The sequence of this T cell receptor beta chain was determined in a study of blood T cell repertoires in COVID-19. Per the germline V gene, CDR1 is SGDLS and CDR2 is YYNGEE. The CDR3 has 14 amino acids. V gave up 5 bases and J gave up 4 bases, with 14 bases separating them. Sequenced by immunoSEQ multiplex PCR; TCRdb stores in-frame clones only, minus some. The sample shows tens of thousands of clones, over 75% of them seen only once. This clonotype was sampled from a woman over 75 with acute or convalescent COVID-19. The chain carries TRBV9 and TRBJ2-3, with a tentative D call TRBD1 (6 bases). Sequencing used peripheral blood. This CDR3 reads CASSGGRIADTQYF. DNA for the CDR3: TGTGCCAGCAGTGGGGGCAGGATCGCAGATACGCAGTATTTT.